These 4 T cell receptor beta chains were sequenced from one sample in a study of pediatric ulcerative colitis. The method was immunoSEQ multiplex PCR; TCRdb's version includes in-frame clones alone and lacks a portion of them. The sample includes about 36,000 clones, around four fifths of them seen just once. Sequenced: blood. The receptors were sampled from a girl under 18 with moderate ulcerative colitis.

The chain carries TRBV5-1 and TRBJ2-7; 7 bases align to TRBD2. This CDR3 has 14 amino acids. Germline V CDR1 and CDR2: SGHRS, YFSETQ. The V segment lost 0 bases and the J segment 3 bases; nucleotides outside the gene matches: 3. CDR3 in amino acids: CASSLERGNYEQYF. The CDR3, as DNA: TGCGCCAGCAGCTTGGAGCGGGGCAACTACGAGCAGTACTTC.

V and J are TRBV5-1 and TRBJ2-2; no definite D call. This CDR3 has 16 residues. The ends were cut back, 0 bases at V and 6 bases at J, with 15 bases in the middle. Germline lookup yields CDR1 SGHRS and CDR2 YFSETQ. The CDR3 nucleotides read TGCGCCAGCAGCTTGGACCCCCAAGGGCCTGCCGGGGAGCTGTTTTTT. The encoded protein is CASSLDPQGPAGELFF. Drawing the rest from reference TRBV5-1 and TRBJ2-2, the complete variable domain is KAGVTQTPRYLIKTRGQQVTLSCSPISGHRSVSWYQQTPGQGLQFLFEYFSETQRNKGNFPGRFSGRQFSNSRSEMNVSTLELGDSALYLCASSLDPQGPAGELFFGEGSRLTVL.

This chain links TRBV4-1 with TRBJ1-2, with D perhaps matching TRBD1 (5 bases). Trimming cost V 1 base and J 1 base, with 16 bases left between them. Germline V gene data show CDR1 as MGHRA and CDR2 as YSYEKL. CDR3 length: 17 amino acids. Written as DNA, the CDR3 is TGCGCCAGCAGCCAAGCATACACGACAGTCTTTAACTATGGCTACACCTTC. Protein sequence: CASSQAYTTVFNYGYTF.

This chain joins TRBV6-4 and TRBJ1-1; D might be TRBD1 (6 bases). Germline loops: CDR1 MRHNA, CDR2 SNTAGT. V lost 6 bases, J lost 4 bases, and 12 bases lay in between. CDR3 size: 13 residues. CDR3 loop: CASSSTGSTEAFF. DNA of the CDR3: TGTGCCAGCAGCTCCACAGGGAGCACTGAAGCTTTCTTT.